This T cell receptor beta chain was retrieved from a study of Ad26.COV2.S vaccination and SARS-CoV-2 variants. General study results and limits: People who got the vaccine had more spike-specific TCR breadth than people who got placebo.

Profiling relied on immunoSEQ multiplex PCR, and the TCRdb table lists in-frame clones only, not all of them. Of about half a million clones in the sample, about nine tenths are singletons; the top ten hold around 1.8%. Described treatment: 19 received Ad26.COV2.S at low or high dose, single or two shots; roughly five received placebo; per-sample allocation not given. The investigators took samples on day 63 after the first vaccine or placebo injection. Turning to this clone: The antigen is undetermined.

The CDR3 covers 15 residues. The V gene's germline CDR1 is LGHNA and CDR2 YNFKEQ. V lost 1 base and J lost 8, with 14 bases in between. The chain is built from TRBV4-2 and TRBJ1-4, with D perhaps matching TRBD1 (6 bases). Sequenced material: peripheral blood, taken in a trial of Ad26.COV2.S vaccine versus placebo. The receptor was isolated from a person aged 18-65 years who received the Ad26.COV2.S COVID-19 vaccine or a placebo. CDR3 sequence (DNA): TGTGCCAGCAGCCAAGCAACAGGGACCGGCGAAAAACTGTTTTTT. It translates to CASSQATGTGEKLFF.